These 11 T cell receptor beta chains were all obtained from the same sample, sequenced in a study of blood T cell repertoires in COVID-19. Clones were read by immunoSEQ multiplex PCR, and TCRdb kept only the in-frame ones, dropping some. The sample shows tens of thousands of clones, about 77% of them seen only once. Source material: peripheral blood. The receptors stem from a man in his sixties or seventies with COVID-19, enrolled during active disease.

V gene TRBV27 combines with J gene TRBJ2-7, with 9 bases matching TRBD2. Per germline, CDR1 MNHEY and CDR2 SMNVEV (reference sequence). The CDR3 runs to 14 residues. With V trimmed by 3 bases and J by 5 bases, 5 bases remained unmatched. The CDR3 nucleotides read TGTGCCAGCAGTTTGCTAGCGGGAAAACACGAGCAGTACTTC. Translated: CASSLLAGKHEQYF.

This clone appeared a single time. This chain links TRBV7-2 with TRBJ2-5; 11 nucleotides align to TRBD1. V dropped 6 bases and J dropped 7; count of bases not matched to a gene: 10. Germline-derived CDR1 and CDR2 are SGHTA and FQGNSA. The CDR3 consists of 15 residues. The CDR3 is CASRLRDRGDGTQYF. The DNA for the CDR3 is TGTGCCAGCAGATTACGGGACAGGGGGGACGGGACCCAGTACTTC.

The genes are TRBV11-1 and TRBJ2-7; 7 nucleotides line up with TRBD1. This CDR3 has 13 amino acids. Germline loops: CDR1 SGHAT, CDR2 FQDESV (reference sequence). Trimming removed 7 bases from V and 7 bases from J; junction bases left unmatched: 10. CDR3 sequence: CASTRQGSVEQYF. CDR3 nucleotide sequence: TGTGCCAGCACCCGACAGGGATCGGTTGAGCAGTACTTC.

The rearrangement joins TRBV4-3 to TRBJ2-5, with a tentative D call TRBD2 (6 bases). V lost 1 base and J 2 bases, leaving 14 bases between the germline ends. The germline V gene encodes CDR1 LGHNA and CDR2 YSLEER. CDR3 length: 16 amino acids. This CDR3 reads CASSQGPGRNQETQYF. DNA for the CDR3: TGCGCCAGCAGCCAAGGGCCAGGGAGGAATCAAGAGACCCAGTACTTC.

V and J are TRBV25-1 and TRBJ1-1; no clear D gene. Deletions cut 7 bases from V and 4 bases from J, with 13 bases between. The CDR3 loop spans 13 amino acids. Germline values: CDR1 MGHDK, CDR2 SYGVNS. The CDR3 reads CASTRTGSTEAFF. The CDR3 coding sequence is TGTGCCAGCACCCGGACGGGGAGCACTGAAGCTTTCTTT. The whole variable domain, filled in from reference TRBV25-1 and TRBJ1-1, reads EADIYQTPRYLVIGTGKKITLECSQTMGHDKMYWYQQDPGMELHLIHYSYGVNSTEKGDLSSESTVSRIRTEHFPLTLESARPSHTSQYLCASTRTGSTEAFFGQGTRLTVV.

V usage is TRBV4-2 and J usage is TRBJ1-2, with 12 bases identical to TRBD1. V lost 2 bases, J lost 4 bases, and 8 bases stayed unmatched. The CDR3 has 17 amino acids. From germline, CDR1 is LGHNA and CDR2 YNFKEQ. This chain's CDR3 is CASSQPGQGAARYGYTF. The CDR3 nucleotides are TGTGCCAGCAGCCAACCGGGACAGGGGGCGGCGCGCTATGGCTACACCTTC.

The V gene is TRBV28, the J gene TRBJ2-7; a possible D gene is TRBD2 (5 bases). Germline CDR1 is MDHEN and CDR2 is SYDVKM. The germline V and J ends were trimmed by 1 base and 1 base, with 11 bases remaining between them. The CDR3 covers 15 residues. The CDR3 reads CASSLFDYLSYEQYF. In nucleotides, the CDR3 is TGTGCCAGCAGTTTATTCGACTATCTTTCCTACGAGCAGTACTTC.

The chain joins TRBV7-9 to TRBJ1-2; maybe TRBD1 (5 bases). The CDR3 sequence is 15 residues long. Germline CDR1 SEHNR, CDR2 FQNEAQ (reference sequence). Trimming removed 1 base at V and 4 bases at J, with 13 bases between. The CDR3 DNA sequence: TGTGCCAGCAGCTTAGGTCAGGGCTCCGTCTATGGCTACACCTTC. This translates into CASSLGQGSVYGYTF.

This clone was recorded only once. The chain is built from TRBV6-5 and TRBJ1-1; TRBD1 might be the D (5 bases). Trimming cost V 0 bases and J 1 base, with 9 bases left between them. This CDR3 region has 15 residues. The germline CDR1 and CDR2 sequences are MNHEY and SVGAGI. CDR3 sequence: CASSYSVQGNTEAFF. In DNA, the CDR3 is TGTGCCAGCAGTTACTCTGTTCAGGGGAACACTGAAGCTTTCTTT.

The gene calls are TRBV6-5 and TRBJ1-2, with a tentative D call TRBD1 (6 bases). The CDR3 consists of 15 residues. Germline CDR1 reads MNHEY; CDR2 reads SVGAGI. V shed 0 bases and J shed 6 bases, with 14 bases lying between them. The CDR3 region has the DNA TGTGCCAGCAGTTACTCGCCAGGGGTTCTCGATGGCTACACCTTC. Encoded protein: CASSYSPGVLDGYTF.

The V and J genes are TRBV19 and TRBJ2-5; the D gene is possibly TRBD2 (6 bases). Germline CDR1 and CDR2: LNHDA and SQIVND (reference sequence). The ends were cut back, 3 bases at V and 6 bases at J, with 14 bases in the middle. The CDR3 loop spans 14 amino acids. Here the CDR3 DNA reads TGTGCCAGTAGTATGGAGGGAGGCATAAAGACCCAGTACTTC. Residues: CASSMEGGIKTQYF.